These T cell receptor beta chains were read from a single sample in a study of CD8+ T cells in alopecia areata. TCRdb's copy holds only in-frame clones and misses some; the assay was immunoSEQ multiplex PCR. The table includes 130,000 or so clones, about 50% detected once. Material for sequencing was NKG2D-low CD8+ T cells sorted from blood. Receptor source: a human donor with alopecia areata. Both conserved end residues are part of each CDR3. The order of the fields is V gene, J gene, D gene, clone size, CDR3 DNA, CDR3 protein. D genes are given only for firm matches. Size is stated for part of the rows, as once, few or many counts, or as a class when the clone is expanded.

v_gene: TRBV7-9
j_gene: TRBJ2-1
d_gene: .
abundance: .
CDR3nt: TGTGCCAGCAGCTTAGCTGCCCACTACAATGAGCAGTTCTTC
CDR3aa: CASSLAAHYNEQFF

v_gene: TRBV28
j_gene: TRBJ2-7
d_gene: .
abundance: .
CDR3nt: TGTGCCAGCAGTTCAAGCCATGTCTACGAGCAGTACTTC
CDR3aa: CASSSSHVYEQYF

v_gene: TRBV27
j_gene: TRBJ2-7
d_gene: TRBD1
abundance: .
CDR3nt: TGTGCCAGCACCCAGGGGGACGAGCAGTACTTC
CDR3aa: CASTQGDEQYF

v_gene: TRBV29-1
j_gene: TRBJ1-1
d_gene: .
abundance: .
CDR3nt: TGCAGCGTTGTGACCTTGTCTGAAGCTTTCTTT
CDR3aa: CSVVTLSEAFF

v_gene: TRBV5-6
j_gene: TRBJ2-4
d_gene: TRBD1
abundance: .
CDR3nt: TGTGCCAGCAGCTCTGGGACAGGGAGCATTCAGTACTTC
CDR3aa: CASSSGTGSIQYF

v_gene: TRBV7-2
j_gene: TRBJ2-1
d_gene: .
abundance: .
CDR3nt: TGTGCCAGCAGCTCGGTCACGATTGAGCAGTTCTTC
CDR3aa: CASSSVTIEQFF

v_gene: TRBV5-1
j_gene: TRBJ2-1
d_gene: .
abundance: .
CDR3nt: TGCGCCAGCAGCATGGGAATGGACAGCCCCTACAATGAGCAGTTCTTC
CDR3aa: CASSMGMDSPYNEQFF

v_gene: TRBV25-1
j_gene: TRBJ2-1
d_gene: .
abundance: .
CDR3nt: TGTGCCAGCAGTAACTCGCTGCATGAGCAGTTCTTC
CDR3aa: CASSNSLHEQFF

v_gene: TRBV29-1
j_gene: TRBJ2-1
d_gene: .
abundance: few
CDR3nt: TGCAGCGCCGTCTACAATGAGCAGTTCTTC
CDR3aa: CSAVYNEQFF

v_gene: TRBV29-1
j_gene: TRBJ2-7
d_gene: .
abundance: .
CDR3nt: TGCAGCGTTGTAGGGGGGAGCTCCTACGAGCAGTACTTC
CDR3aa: CSVVGGSSYEQYF

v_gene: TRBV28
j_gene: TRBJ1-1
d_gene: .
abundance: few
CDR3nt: TGTGCCAGCAGCCCTGGGGCAAACACTGAAGCTTTCTTT
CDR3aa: CASSPGANTEAFF

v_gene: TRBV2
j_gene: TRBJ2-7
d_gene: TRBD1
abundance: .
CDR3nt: TGTGCCAGCGCACTTTCCCGGGACAGCCCGTCCTACGAGCAGTACTTC
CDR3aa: CASALSRDSPSYEQYF

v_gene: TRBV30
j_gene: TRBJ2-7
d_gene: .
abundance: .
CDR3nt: TGTGCCTGGAGTGTTGGTAGCTCCTACGAGCAGTACTTC
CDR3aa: CAWSVGSSYEQYF

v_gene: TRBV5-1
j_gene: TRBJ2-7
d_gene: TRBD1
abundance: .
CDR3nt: TGCGCCAGCAGCCGGACAGGGGACGAGCAGTACTTC
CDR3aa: CASSRTGDEQYF

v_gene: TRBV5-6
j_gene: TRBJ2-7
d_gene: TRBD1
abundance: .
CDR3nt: TGTGCCAGCAGCTCCGGGACAGGGGATTACGAGCAGTACTTC
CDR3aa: CASSSGTGDYEQYF

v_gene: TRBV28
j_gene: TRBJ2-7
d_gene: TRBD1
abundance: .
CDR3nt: TGTGCCAGCAGTTACGGACAGGGGGTTCCCTACGAGCAGTACTTC
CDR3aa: CASSYGQGVPYEQYF

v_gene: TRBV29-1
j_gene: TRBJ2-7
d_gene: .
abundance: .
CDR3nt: TGCAGCACCTCAAAGGCGGAAAACTACGAGCAGTACTTC
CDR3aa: CSTSKAENYEQYF

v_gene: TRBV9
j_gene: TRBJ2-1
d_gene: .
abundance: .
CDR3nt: TGTGCCAGCAGCGCGGCTAGCCAGTCCGGTGAGCAGTTCTTC
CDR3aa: CASSAASQSGEQFF

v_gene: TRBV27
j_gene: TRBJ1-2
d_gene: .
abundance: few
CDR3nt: TGTGCCAGCAGTTTAGCTTCCGGCTATGGCTACACCTTC
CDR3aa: CASSLASGYGYTF

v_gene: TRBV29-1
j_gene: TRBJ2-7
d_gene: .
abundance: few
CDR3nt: TGCAGCGTTGTGGCAGATGAGCAGTACTTC
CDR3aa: CSVVADEQYF

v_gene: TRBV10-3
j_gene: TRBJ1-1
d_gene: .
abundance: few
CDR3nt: TGTGCCATCAGTGAGGCAGGGGTGGGCACTGAAGCTTTCTTT
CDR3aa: CAISEAGVGTEAFF

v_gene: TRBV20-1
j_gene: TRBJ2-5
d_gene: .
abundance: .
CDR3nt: TGCAGTGCTAGAGGTAGAGAGACCCAGTACTTC
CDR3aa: CSARGRETQYF

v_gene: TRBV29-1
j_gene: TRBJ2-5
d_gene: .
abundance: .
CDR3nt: TGCAGCGTTGGTGGGCAGGCAGGTGCCCAGTACTTC
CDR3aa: CSVGGQAGAQYF

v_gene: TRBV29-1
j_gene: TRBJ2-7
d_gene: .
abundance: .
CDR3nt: TGCAGCGTTGTAATTTGGGGGACCTCCTACGAGCAGTACTTC
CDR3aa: CSVVIWGTSYEQYF

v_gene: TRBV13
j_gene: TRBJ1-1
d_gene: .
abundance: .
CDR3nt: TGTGCCAGCAGCCTTCAAGGGATGAACACTGAAGCTTTCTTT
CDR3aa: CASSLQGMNTEAFF

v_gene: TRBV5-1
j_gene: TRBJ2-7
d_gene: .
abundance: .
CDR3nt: TGCGCCAGCAGCAACCCTCCGGGACGTGATACCTACGAGCAGTACTTC
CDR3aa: CASSNPPGRDTYEQYF

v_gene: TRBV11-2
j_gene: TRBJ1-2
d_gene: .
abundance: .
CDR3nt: TGTGCCAGCAGCTTGGGGCTTGGCTACACCTTC
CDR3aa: CASSLGLGYTF

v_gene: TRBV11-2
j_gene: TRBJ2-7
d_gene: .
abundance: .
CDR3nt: TGTGCCAGCAGCATCGGACAGACCTCCTACGAGCAGTACTTC
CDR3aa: CASSIGQTSYEQYF

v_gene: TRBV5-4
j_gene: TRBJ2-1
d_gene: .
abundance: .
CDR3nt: TGTGCCAGCAGCTCCCCCGGGACTCCCCCAAACAGTAATGAGCAGTTCTTC
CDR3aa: CASSSPGTPPNSNEQFF

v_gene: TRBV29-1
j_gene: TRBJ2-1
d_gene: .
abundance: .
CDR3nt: TGCAGCGTTGAGAGCGGTGAGCAGTTCTTC
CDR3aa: CSVESGEQFF

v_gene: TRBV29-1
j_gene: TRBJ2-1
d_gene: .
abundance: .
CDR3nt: TGCAGCGTTGAAGTGGCAGGCAATAACAATGAGCAGTTCTTC
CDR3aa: CSVEVAGNNNEQFF

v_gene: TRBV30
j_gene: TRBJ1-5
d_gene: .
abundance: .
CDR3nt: TGTGCCTGGTCCTTCAGCAATCAGCCCCAGCATTTT
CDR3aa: CAWSFSNQPQHF

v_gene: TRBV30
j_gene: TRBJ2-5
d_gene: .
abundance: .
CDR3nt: TGTGCCTGGAGTGTTGGAGGGACCTTGGCTGAGACCCAGTACTTC
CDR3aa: CAWSVGGTLAETQYF

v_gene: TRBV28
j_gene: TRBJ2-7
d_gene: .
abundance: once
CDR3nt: TGTGCCAGCAGTACAATCGTTTCGGGGCACGAGCAGTACTTC
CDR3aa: CASSTIVSGHEQYF

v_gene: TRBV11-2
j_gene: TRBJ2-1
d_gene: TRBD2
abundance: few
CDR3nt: TGTGCCAGCAGCTCATCCCTGGGAGGGTTAAATGAGCAGTTCTTC
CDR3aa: CASSSSLGGLNEQFF

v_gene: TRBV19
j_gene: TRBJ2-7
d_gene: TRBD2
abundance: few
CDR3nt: TGTGCCAGTAGTACGGGGACTAGCTACGAGCAGTACTTC
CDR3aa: CASSTGTSYEQYF

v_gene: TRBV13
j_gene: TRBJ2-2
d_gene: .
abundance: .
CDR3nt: TGTGCCAGCAGCTTAAGGGACCGTTCTGTGCTCCGCACCGGGGAGCTGTTTTTT
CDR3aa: CASSLRDRSVLRTGELFF

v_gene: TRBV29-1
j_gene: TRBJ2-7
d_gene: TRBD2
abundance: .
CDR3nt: TGCAGCGCTAGCGGGCCATACGAGCAGTACTTC
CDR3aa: CSASGPYEQYF

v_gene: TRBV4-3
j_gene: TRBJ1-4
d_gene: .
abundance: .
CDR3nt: TGCGCCAGCAGCCAAGATGCAGGATCTGCAACTAATGAAAAACTGTTTTTT
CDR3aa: CASSQDAGSATNEKLFF

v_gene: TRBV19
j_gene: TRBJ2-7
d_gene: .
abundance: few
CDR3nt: TGTGCCAGTAGTATCCCGGGACCGATTACCGAGCAGTACTTC
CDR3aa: CASSIPGPITEQYF

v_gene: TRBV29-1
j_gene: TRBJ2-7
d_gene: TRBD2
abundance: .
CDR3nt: TGCAGCGTTGACGGCGGGAGTGGTTACGAGCAGTACTTC
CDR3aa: CSVDGGSGYEQYF

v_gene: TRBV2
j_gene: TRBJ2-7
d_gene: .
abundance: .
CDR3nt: TGTGCCAGCAGTGAAGCCTACGAGCAGTACTTC
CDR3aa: CASSEAYEQYF

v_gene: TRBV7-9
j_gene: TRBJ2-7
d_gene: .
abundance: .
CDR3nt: TGTGCCAGCAGCCTGGGCACTCACGAGCAGTACTTC
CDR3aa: CASSLGTHEQYF

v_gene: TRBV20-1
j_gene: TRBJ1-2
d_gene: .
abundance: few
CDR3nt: TGCAGTGCTAGGTGGGCAGATGGCTACACCTTC
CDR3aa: CSARWADGYTF

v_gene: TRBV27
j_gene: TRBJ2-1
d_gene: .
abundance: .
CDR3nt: TGTGCCAGCAGTTTAATTGGAGGTGAGCAGTTCTTC
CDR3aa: CASSLIGGEQFF

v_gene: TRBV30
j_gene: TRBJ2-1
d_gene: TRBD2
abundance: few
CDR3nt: TGTGCCTGGAGCGCGCTCGCTAGCGGCGATGAGCAGTTCTTC
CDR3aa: CAWSALASGDEQFF

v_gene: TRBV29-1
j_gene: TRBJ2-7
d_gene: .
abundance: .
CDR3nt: TGCAGCGTTGAATTGTCGGGCATCTCCTACGAGCAGTACTTC
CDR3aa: CSVELSGISYEQYF

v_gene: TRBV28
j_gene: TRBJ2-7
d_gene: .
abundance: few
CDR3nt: TGTGCCAGCAGTTTAGGACAGCCCTACGAGCAGTACTTC
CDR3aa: CASSLGQPYEQYF

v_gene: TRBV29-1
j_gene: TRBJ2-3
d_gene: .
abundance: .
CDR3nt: TGCAGCGTTGAAGATCTTACCGATACGCAGTATTTT
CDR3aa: CSVEDLTDTQYF

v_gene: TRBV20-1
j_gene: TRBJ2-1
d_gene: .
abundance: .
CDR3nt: TGCAGTGCTAGGGAGGGCGTTGAGCAGTTCTTC
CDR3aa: CSAREGVEQFF

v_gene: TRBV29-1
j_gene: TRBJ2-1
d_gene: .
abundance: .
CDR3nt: TGCAGCGTTGCCCCGGACCGACTCTCCTACAATGAGCAGTTCTTC
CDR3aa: CSVAPDRLSYNEQFF